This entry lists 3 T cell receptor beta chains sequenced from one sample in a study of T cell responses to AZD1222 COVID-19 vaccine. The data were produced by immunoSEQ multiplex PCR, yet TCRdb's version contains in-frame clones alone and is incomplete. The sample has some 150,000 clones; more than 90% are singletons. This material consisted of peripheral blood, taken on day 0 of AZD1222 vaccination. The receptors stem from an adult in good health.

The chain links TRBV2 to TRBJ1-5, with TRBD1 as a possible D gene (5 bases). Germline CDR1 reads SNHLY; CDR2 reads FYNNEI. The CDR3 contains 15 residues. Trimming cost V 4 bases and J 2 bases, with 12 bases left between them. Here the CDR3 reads CASSGPGFGNQPQHF. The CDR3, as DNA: TGTGCCAGCAGTGGGCCAGGGTTCGGCAATCAGCCCCAGCATTTT.

CDR3 in amino acids: CASSLDPGLAGGIQETQYF. The CDR3 coding sequence is TGCGCCAGCAGCTTGGACCCGGGACTAGCGGGGGGGATACAAGAGACCCAGTACTTC. The chain employs TRBV5-1 and TRBJ2-5; 16 nucleotides line up with TRBD2. The CDR3 totals 19 residues. V shed 0 bases and J 2 bases; nucleotides not matched to a gene: 7. Germline CDR1 is SGHRS and CDR2 is YFSETQ.

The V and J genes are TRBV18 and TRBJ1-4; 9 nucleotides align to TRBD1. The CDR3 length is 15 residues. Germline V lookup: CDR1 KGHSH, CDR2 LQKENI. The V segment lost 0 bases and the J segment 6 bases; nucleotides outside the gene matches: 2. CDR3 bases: TGTGCCAGCTCACCACCCGGGACAGGGTATGAAAAACTGTTTTTT. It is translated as CASSPPGTGYEKLFF.